The 30 T cell receptor beta chains listed next were all sequenced from one sample in a study of T cells in Graves' hyperthyroidism and ophthalmopathy. Amplified TCR beta CDR3 regions derived from RNA transcripts. HTBI primers were used for first-round RT-PCR of the TCR CDR3. TCRdb itself ran the multiplex PCR reads through MiXCR, one entry per CDR3 protein. Among 250,000 to 400,000 distinct CDR3 sequences listed, around 15% were seen once. Sample: blood. The receptors come from a woman in her thirties or forties with Graves' ophthalmopathy.

This clonotype was seen ten or more times. The genes are TRBV7-2 and TRBJ2-3; the D is unclear. The CDR3 loop spans 15 amino acids. Germline CDR1 reads SGHTA; CDR2 reads FQGNSA. V lost 2 bases, J lost 6 bases, and 15 bases lay in between. The CDR3 coding sequence is TGTGCCAGCAGCTTAATATGGCAAATGAAGGATACGCAGTATTTT. It yields the protein CASSLIWQMKDTQYF.

This clonotype was counted a few times. V is TRBV27 and J is TRBJ2-7; 10 positions match TRBD2. CDR3 length: 11 residues. Germline V lookup: CDR1 MNHEY, CDR2 SMNVEV (reference sequence). V lost 10 bases to trimming and J lost 7 bases; unmatched junction nucleotides: 4. CDR3 region: CATSLAGEQYF. CDR3 nucleotide sequence: TGTGCCACCTCACTAGCGGGAGAGCAGTACTTC.

This clonotype was seen at least ten times. The rearrangement joins TRBV20-1 to TRBJ2-7, with 10 bases fitting TRBD1. Germline CDR1 and CDR2: DFQATT and SNEGSKA (reference sequence). The trim removed 2 bases at V and 4 bases at J, leaving 5 bases unmatched. The CDR3 is 14 residues long. DNA of the CDR3: TGCAGTGCTAGAAACCGGGACAGGGGTTACGAGCAGTACTTC. The encoded protein is CSARNRDRGYEQYF.

This clonotype was seen ten or more times. The chain uses TRBV2 and TRBJ2-3; 7 nucleotides line up with TRBD1. There are 14 residues in the CDR3. Germline V gene sequence: CDR1 SNHLY, CDR2 FYNNEI. V gave up 8 bases and J gave up 0 bases; unmatched junction bases: 5. Written as DNA, the CDR3 is TGTGCCAGCGGGGACAGTGCCAGCACAGATACGCAGTATTTT. Protein: CASGDSASTDTQYF.

This clonotype occurred many times. The chain uses TRBV5-8 and TRBJ2-7; D call uncertain. The CDR3 runs 13 residues. Germline CDR1 and CDR2: SGHTS and YDEGEE. Trimming took off 0 bases at V and 3 bases at J, with 7 bases between the two ends. CDR3 loop: CASSLEQLYEQYF. Written as DNA, the CDR3 is TGTGCCAGCAGCTTGGAACAGCTCTACGAGCAGTACTTC. The full variable domain, with the rest looked up from reference TRBV5-8 and TRBJ2-7, is EAGVTQSPTHLIKTRGQQATLRCSPISGHTSVYWYQQALGLGLQFLLWYDEGEERNRGNFPPRFSGRQFPNYSSELNVNALELEDSALYLCASSLEQLYEQYFGPGTRLTVT.

This clonotype has more than one count but fewer than ten. The rearrangement joins TRBV7-9 to TRBJ1-4; D ambiguous. V lost 5 bases and J 8 bases, leaving 12 bases between the germline ends. The germline CDR1 and CDR2 sequences are SEHNR and FQNEAQ (reference sequence). This CDR3 region has 13 residues. The CDR3 DNA reads TGTGCCAGCAGCCGGTCTCACCTCGAAAAACTGTTTTTT. Its translation: CASSRSHLEKLFF.

This chain connects TRBV18 to TRBJ2-1, with 9 bases identical to TRBD2. The CDR3 runs 16 residues. Germline CDR1 KGHSH, CDR2 LQKENI. Unmatched junction bases numbered 10, after V lost 6 bases and J lost 4 bases. The CDR3 reads CASSPVLAGIYNEQFF. The CDR3 DNA is TGTGCCAGCTCCCCGGTCCTAGCGGGAATATACAATGAGCAGTTCTTC. Full variable domain (rest looked up from reference TRBV18 and TRBJ2-1): NAGVMQNPRHLVRRRGQEARLRCSPMKGHSHVYWYRQLPEEGLKFMVYLQKENIIDESGMPKERFSAEFPKEGPSILRIQQVVRGDSAAYFCASSPVLAGIYNEQFFGPGTRLTVL.

This clonotype has at least ten counts. This rearrangement joins TRBV12-3 or TRBV12-4 to TRBJ1-6; 10 positions match TRBD1. This CDR3 comprises 16 residues. V shed 6 bases, J shed 4 bases, and the junction held 6 bases outside the gene matches. The DNA for the CDR3 is TGTGCCAGCAGCATTGGACAGGGGGTGTATAATTCACCCCTCCACTTT. It codes for CASSIGQGVYNSPLHF.

This clonotype was seen at least ten times. This chain joins TRBV24-1 and TRBJ1-2; D call uncertain. Germline V gene data show CDR1 as KGHDR and CDR2 as SFDVKD. The V gene lost 4 bases and the J gene lost 8 bases, with 13 bases spanning the gap. The CDR3 covers 13 residues. CDR3: CATSDLFSPGYTF. CDR3 DNA sequence: TGTGCCACCAGTGACCTTTTCTCCCCGGGCTACACCTTC.

The sample holds a few counts of this clonotype. The chain has TRBV20-1 and TRBJ1-2, with 8 positions matching TRBD1. The CDR3 is 16 amino acids. Germline V gives CDR1 DFQATT, CDR2 SNEGSKA (reference sequence). The ends lost 0 bases at V and 7 bases at J; junction bases unmatched: 13. The CDR3 loop is CSAREPGGGNLGGYTF. For the CDR3, the DNA is TGCAGTGCTAGAGAGCCAGGGGGCGGAAATTTGGGTGGCTACACCTTC.

This clonotype was picked up a small number of times. The chain uses TRBV6-5 and TRBJ1-2; D is unresolved. Germline V gives CDR1 MNHEY, CDR2 SVGAGI. V dropped 1 base and J dropped 3 bases, with 9 bases sitting between them. CDR3 length equals 14 residues. CDR3 loop: CASSYLGRDYGYTF. CDR3 nucleotides: TGTGCCAGCAGTTACTTGGGTAGGGACTATGGCTACACCTTC.

This clonotype was picked up one time. The V and J genes are TRBV20-1 and TRBJ2-1, with 7 bases aligning to TRBD2. CDR1 DFQATT and CDR2 SNEGSKA come from the germline V gene (reference sequence). The length of the CDR3 is 15 residues. V lost 5 bases and J lost 7; bases outside the gene matches: 14. The CDR3 region is CSAARLALGKNEQFF. The CDR3 DNA reads as TGCAGTGCTGCACGACTAGCCCTAGGAAAGAATGAGCAGTTCTTC.

The sample holds many counts of this clonotype. This chain uses TRBV29-1 with TRBJ2-1; TRBD1 or TRBD2 may be the D gene (5 bases each). CDR3 length: 13 amino acids. V lost 3 bases to trimming and J lost 13 bases, with 19 bases between them. Germline assignment: CDR1 SQVTM and CDR2 ANQGSEA. The CDR3 nucleotides are TGCAGCGTTGACCCGAATCCCGGGACGCCCCAGTTCTTC. It translates to CSVDPNPGTPQFF.

This clonotype was detected ten times or more. J is TRBJ1-1 and V is TRBV20-1; the D is unclear. With 0 bases removed from V and 1 base from J, the gap between germline ends came to 9 bases. The CDR3 runs 14 residues. Germline V lookup: CDR1 DFQATT, CDR2 SNEGSKA (reference sequence). The DNA of the CDR3 is TGCAGTGCTAGAGAAACCGGACGGAACACTGAAGCTTTCTTT. It translates to CSARETGRNTEAFF.

This clonotype was observed many times. The rearrangement links TRBV11-2 to TRBJ1-6; D is unresolved. The germline V gene encodes CDR1 SGHAT and CDR2 FQNNGV. CDR3 size: 17 residues. V was clipped by 5 bases and J by 3 bases, with 17 bases between them. CDR3 DNA: TGTGCCAGCAGCGTCGTGGCCGCCGCAAACTATAATTCACCCCTCCACTTT. Residues: CASSVVAAANYNSPLHF. Together with reference TRBV11-2 and TRBJ1-6, the CDR3 gives the full variable domain: EAGVAQSPRYKIIEKRQSVAFWCNPISGHATLYWYQQILGQGPKLLIQFQNNGVVDDSQLPKDRFSAERLKGVDSTLKIQPAKLEDSAVYLCASSVVAAANYNSPLHFGNGTRLTVT.

The table lists this clonotype with a few counts. This sequence joins TRBV18 and TRBJ1-1; no firm D call. The CDR3 spans 13 residues. Trimming shortened V by 2 bases and J by 1 base, and 5 bases separated the two germline ends. Germline V gives CDR1 KGHSH, CDR2 LQKENI. The CDR3: CASSPFPNTEAFF. The DNA of the CDR3 is TGTGCCAGCTCACCATTTCCGAACACTGAAGCTTTCTTT.

In this sample, this clonotype turned up a few times. A single base separates this from a much larger clone, so it may be a read error. The chain employs TRBV27 and TRBJ2-5; possibly TRBD2 for D (6 bases). The CDR3 extends over 14 amino acids. CDR1 and CDR2 (germline): MNHEY, SMNVEV (reference sequence). V was shortened by 8 bases and J by 1 base, with 14 bases between the two germline ends. The CDR3: CASGLTEAQETQYF. CDR3 bases: TGTGCCAGCGGACTAACAGAGGCCCAAGAGACCCAGTACTTC.

The V call is TRBV20-1, the J call TRBJ1-1; a possible D gene is TRBD1 (6 bases). Germline CDR1 and CDR2: DFQATT and SNEGSKA (reference sequence). There are 12 residues in the CDR3. V dropped 3 bases and J dropped 11 bases, with 16 bases sitting between them. The CDR3 coding sequence is TGCAGTGCTAGTTTTGCGGGGGGCGTGGCTTTCTTT. This translates into CSASFAGGVAFF.

This clonotype was seen only a few times. V usage is TRBV30 and J usage is TRBJ1-5; D uncertain. The V end lost 3 bases, the J end lost 2 bases, and 8 bases lay between the germline ends. The germline CDR1 and CDR2 sequences are GTSNPN and SVGIG (reference sequence). This CDR3 is built from 13 residues. This CDR3 reads CAWSPRGNQPQHF. CDR3 bases: TGTGCCTGGAGCCCAAGGGGCAATCAGCCCCAGCATTTT.

This chain links TRBV11-2 with TRBJ2-4; D is perhaps TRBD1 or TRBD2 (5 bases each). This CDR3 spans 16 amino acids. V was shortened by 0 bases and J by 0 bases, with 9 bases between the two germline ends. The germline gives CDR1 SGHAT, CDR2 FQNNGV. The CDR3 reads CASSLDFGTAKNIQYF. CDR3 DNA sequence: TGTGCCAGCAGCTTAGATTTTGGGACAGCCAAAAACATTCAGTACTTC.

This clonotype was seen a handful of times. V usage is TRBV5-4 and J usage is TRBJ1-6; D remains ambiguous. The CDR3 is 14 amino acids. In germline, CDR1 is SGHNT, CDR2 YYREEE (reference sequence). V was trimmed by 0 bases and J by 7 bases, leaving 8 bases between them. CDR3 loop: CASSLVGQNSPLHF. In DNA form, the CDR3 reads TGTGCCAGCAGCTTGGTCGGCCAGAATTCACCCCTCCACTTT.

This clonotype was observed many times. The CDR3 loop reads CASGYTEGQPQHF. CDR3 DNA: TGTGCCAGCGGGTACACGGAGGGGCAGCCCCAGCATTTT. This chain links TRBV2 with TRBJ1-5; tentative D call: TRBD1 (5 bases). The CDR3 spans 13 residues. Germline V gives CDR1 SNHLY, CDR2 FYNNEI. Trimming pared 8 bases from V and 7 bases from J, leaving 15 bases between.

This clonotype was seen at least ten times. The V call is TRBV12-3 or TRBV12-4, the J call TRBJ2-1; 9 bases line up with TRBD1. The CDR3 runs to 15 residues. V lost 6 bases and J lost 0; bases outside the gene matches: 3. The CDR3 sequence is CASRGGQGSYNEQFF. In DNA, the CDR3 is TGTGCCAGCAGGGGGGGACAGGGCTCCTACAATGAGCAGTTCTTC.

The V and J genes are TRBV27 and TRBJ2-1; 8 bases line up with TRBD2. The CDR3 loop spans 14 amino acids. CDR1 is MNHEY and CDR2 is SMNVEV in the germline V gene (reference sequence). V was clipped by 2 bases and J by 8 bases; unmatched bases: 5. The CDR3 DNA reads as TGTGCCAGCAGTTTAATAGAGACTAGCGATGAGCAGTTCTTC. This gives the protein CASSLIETSDEQFF.

The V call is TRBV7-9, the J call TRBJ1-2, with D possibly being TRBD1 (5 bases). The CDR3 loop spans 15 amino acids. V lost 1 base and J 4 bases, leaving 13 bases between the germline ends. CDR1 is SEHNR and CDR2 is FQNEAQ in the germline V gene (reference sequence). The CDR3 DNA reads TGTGCCAGCAGCTTAGTCGGGGGGAGCGTCTATGGCTACACCTTC. This translates into CASSLVGGSVYGYTF.

This sequence joins TRBV15 and TRBJ2-5; TRBD1 matches at 8 bases. The junction had 5 bases not matched to a gene; V was cut back by 3 bases and J by 5 bases. From germline, CDR1 is LNHNV and CDR2 YYDKDF (reference sequence). CDR3 length: 14 amino acids. CDR3: CATSSTGGVETQYF. As DNA, the CDR3 is TGTGCCACCAGCAGCACAGGGGGAGTGGAGACCCAGTACTTC.

In its sample, this clonotype was seen a few times. V and J are TRBV13 and TRBJ2-2; D may be TRBD1 or TRBD2 (5 bases each). Trimming removed 2 bases at V and 7 bases at J, with 20 bases between. CDR3 length equals 17 residues. Germline V gene lookup returns CDR1 PRHDT and CDR2 FYEKMQ (reference sequence). CDR3 nucleotide sequence: TGTGCCAGCAGCTTAAAGGCTTGGGGCGAGGGCCTCGGGGAGCTGTTTTTT. Residues: CASSLKAWGEGLGELFF.

The chain combines TRBV19 with TRBJ2-7, with a possible D match to TRBD2 (5 bases). This CDR3 contains 15 residues. Germline V CDR1 and CDR2: LNHDA, SQIVND (reference sequence). The V end was cut by 6 bases, the J end by 2 bases, with 17 bases between. The CDR3 coding sequence is TGTGCCAGTAGCACGGACTTTTCCACAACCTACGAGCAGTACTTC. Translating it yields CASSTDFSTTYEQYF.

V and J are TRBV6-4 and TRBJ2-1; TRBD2 agrees at 8 bases. Losses at the gene ends were 8 bases for V and 10 bases for J; bases not matched to a gene: 13. The CDR3 sequence is 14 residues long. Germline V gene data show CDR1 as MRHNA and CDR2 as SNTAGT. CDR3 bases: TGTGCCAGCCCCGCTCGGACTAGCCCCAGGGAGCAGTTCTTC. This codes for CASPARTSPREQFF.

This clonotype was seen at least ten times. The V call is TRBV25-1, the J call TRBJ2-5; possible D gene TRBD1, 6 bases. V lost 4 bases, J lost 1 base, and 10 bases lay in between. Germline V gene data show CDR1 as MGHDK and CDR2 as SYGVNS. This CDR3 is 14 amino acids long. The CDR3 DNA reads TGTGCCAGCAGTGGGACAGAAATCCAAGAGACCCAGTACTTC. This codes for CASSGTEIQETQYF.